Listed below are T cell receptor beta chains from one sample, sequenced in a study of beta chain features in type 1 diabetes. The method was immunoSEQ multiplex PCR; TCRdb's version includes in-frame clones alone and lacks a portion of them. The sample records 600,000 to 750,000 clones, around 12% being singletons. Sequencing input: naive CD4+ T cells from blood. The origin of the receptors is a man aged 30-40 years with type 1 diabetes. The CDR3 runs from the conserved cysteine through the conserved F or W. A D gene is named only where the DNA matches it firmly. Clone size is shown for a subset of rows, as once, few, many or a class of expanded clone.

v_call	clone_size	j_call	d_call	cdr3_aa	cdr3_nt
TRBV5-6	-	TRBJ2-1	-	CASSLVLGAGEQFF	TGTGCCAGCAGCTTGGTGCTCGGGGCCGGTGAGCAGTTCTTC
TRBV6-5	few	TRBJ2-7	-	CASSPGTDYYEQYF	TGTGCCAGCAGTCCCGGGACGGATTACTACGAGCAGTACTTC
TRBV7-2	-	TRBJ2-7	-	CASSLMGEQYF	TGTGCCAGCAGCCTAATGGGCGAGCAGTACTTC
TRBV29-1	few	TRBJ2-1	TRBD2	CSSLAGFAYNEQFF	TGCAGCTCCCTAGCGGGGTTCGCCTACAATGAGCAGTTCTTC
TRBV1	few	TRBJ2-4	-	CTSSQEWAGGRIIQYF	TGCACCAGCAGCCAAGAGTGGGCGGGGGGACGGATCATTCAGTACTTC
TRBV7-2	-	TRBJ2-6	-	CASSLARQAGANVLTF	TGTGCCAGCAGCTTAGCGAGGCAGGCTGGGGCCAACGTCCTGACTTTC
TRBV29-1	-	TRBJ2-7	-	CSGSGPDYEQYF	TGCAGCGGTTCGGGTCCGGACTACGAGCAGTACTTC
TRBV6-6	few	TRBJ2-7	-	CASSYRQGHEQYF	TGTGCCAGCAGTTACCGCCAGGGCCACGAGCAGTACTTC
TRBV29-1	few	TRBJ1-2	-	CSVADTSQSPLNYYGYTF	TGCAGCGTTGCCGACACCTCCCAATCCCCTTTAAATTACTATGGCTACACCTTC
TRBV14	few	TRBJ1-1	-	CASSPSGGGQYF	TGTGCCAGCAGCCCCTCGGGTGGGGGGCAGTACTTT